Detailed here is one TCR beta chain. What it binds is unknown. This sample was included in a study of cytomegalovirus exposure and HLA in healthy donors. Study observations and caveats: Published work reported that the classifier diagnosed cytomegalovirus status with high specificity and sensitivity.

A multiplex PCR was run with 60 Vbeta primers and 13 Jbeta primers. Measured with immunoSEQ multiplex PCR; TCRdb has only the in-frame clones, and not every one. This table holds about 160,000 clones, 68% found once. Germline CDR1 LNHDA, CDR2 SQIVND (reference sequence). The CDR3 contains 13 residues. V was pared by 1 base and J by 7 bases, with 11 bases between. The receptor comes from a man aged 50 to 60 in good health and CMV-seronegative. The chain combines TRBV19 with TRBJ2-7; D is unclear. Sequencing input: PBMCs. This CDR3 is CASSIAATGEQYF. CDR3 coding DNA: TGTGCCAGTAGTATAGCAGCTACGGGTGAGCAGTACTTC.